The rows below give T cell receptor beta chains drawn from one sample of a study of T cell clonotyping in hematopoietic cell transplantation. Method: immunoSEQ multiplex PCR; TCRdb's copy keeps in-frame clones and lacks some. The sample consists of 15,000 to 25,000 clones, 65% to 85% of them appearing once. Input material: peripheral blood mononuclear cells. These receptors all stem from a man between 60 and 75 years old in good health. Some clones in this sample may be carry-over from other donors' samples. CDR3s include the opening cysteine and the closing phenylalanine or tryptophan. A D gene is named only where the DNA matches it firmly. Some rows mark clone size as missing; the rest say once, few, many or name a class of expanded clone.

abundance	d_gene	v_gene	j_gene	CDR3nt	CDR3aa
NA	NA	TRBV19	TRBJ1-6	TGTGCCAGTAGTGAGATCCCCTATAATTCACCCCTCCACTTT	CASSEIPYNSPLHF
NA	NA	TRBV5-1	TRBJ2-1	TGCGCCAGCAGTCCCGACCAGGGTCTCCAGTTCTTC	CASSPDQGLQFF
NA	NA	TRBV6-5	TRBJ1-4	TGTGCCAGCAGTTACTCTTCGGGGGCCGGGCTGTTTTTT	CASSYSSGAGLFF
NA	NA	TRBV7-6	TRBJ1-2	TGTGCCAGCAGCTTAGACGACAGCATGAACTATGGCTACACCTTC	CASSLDDSMNYGYTF
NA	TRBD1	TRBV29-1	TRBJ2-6	TGCAGCGTAATCCCCGGGACAGGGAACACGGGCGTCTCTGGGGCCAACGTCCTGACTTTC	CSVIPGTGNTGVSGANVLTF
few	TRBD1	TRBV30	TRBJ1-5	TGTGCCTGGAGTGTTAATTTCGGGACAGGGGGCCCTCTAGGCAATCAGCCCCAGCATTTT	CAWSVNFGTGGPLGNQPQHF
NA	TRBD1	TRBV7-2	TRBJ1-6	TGTGCCAGCAGCTCGCTTCCGGGACAGGGATATTCACCCCTCCACTTT	CASSSLPGQGYSPLHF
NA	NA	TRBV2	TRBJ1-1	TGTGCCAACAAATTCGGACAGATGAACACTGAAGCTTTCTTT	CANKFGQMNTEAFF
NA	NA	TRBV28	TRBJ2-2	TGTGCCAGCAGTTTTTCGGTCGGGGAGCTGTTTTTT	CASSFSVGELFF
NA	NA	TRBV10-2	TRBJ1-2	TGCGCCAGCACGACCGCGGACGTCGGCTACACCTTC	CASTTADVGYTF
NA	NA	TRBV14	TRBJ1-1	TGTGCCAGCAGCCAAGTAGGCAGGGGTGTAGCTTTCTTT	CASSQVGRGVAFF
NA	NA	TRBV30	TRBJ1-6	TGTGCCTGGAGGGCATGGAGGGTCGCCTATAATTCACCCCTCCACTTT	CAWRAWRVAYNSPLHF
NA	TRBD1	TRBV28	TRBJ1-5	TGTGCCGGAAGAAGGACAGGGTCCAATCAGCCCCAGCATTTT	CAGRRTGSNQPQHF
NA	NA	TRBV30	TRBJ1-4	TGTGCCTGGAGGGCGGGGTGGGGTTACGGGGGTAATGAAAAACTGTTTTTT	CAWRAGWGYGGNEKLFF
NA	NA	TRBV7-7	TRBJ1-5	TGTGCCAGCAGCTTAAATGTGTCCGGGACAAGCAATCAGCCCCAGCATTTT	CASSLNVSGTSNQPQHF
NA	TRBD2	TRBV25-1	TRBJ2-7	TGTGCCAGCAGTGAATGGGGGGGGATATACGAGCAGTACTTC	CASSEWGGIYEQYF
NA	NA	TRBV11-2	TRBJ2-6	TGTGCCAGCAGCTTTGGGGAATATGGGGCCAACGTCCTGACTTTC	CASSFGEYGANVLTF
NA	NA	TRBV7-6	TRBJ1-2	TGTGCCAGCAGCTTAGTCGAGGGGATAGTGGATGGCTACACCTTC	CASSLVEGIVDGYTF
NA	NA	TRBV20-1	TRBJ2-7	TGCAGTGCCAGACTGCCGGGTGGGCAGTACTTC	CSARLPGGQYF
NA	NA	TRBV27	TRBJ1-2	TGTGCCAGCAGCAAGGACCCTCCTACCGCCTATGGCTACACCTTC	CASSKDPPTAYGYTF
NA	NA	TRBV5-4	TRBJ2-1	TGTGCCAGCAGCTTGGCCTCGCGGGGTGAGCAGTTCTTC	CASSLASRGEQFF
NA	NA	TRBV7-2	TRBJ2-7	TGTGCCAGCAGCTTAGGGGCGCCTCTCGAGCAGTACTTC	CASSLGAPLEQYF
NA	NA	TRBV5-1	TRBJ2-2	TGCGCCAGCAGCAGGGATTGGTCTCGCGGAATGCTACTGTTTTTT	CASSRDWSRGMLLFF
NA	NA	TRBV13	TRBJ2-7	TGTGCCAGCAGCTTCGCCGGGATGGGAAACTCCTACGAGCAGTACTTC	CASSFAGMGNSYEQYF
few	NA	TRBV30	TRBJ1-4	TGTGCCTGGACCATGACAGGCCTTAATGAAAAACTGTTTTTT	CAWTMTGLNEKLFF
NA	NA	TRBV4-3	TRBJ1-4	TGCGCCACCGGGACCTGGGGGATTAATGAAAAACTGTTTTTT	CATGTWGINEKLFF
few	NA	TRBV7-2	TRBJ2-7	TGTGCCAGCAGCTTTGCGGGAAGCTCCTACGAGCAGTACTTC	CASSFAGSSYEQYF
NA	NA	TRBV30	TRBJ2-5	TGTGCCTGGAGGAATCCTGGGACCCAGTACTTC	CAWRNPGTQYF
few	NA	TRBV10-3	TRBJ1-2	TGTGCCATCAGTGGCAGGGAAGATGGCTACACCTTC	CAISGREDGYTF
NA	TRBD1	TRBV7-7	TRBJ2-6	TGTGCTAGCAGCCCCCAACCTGGACAGGGGCTGGGGGCCAACGTCCTGACTTTC	CASSPQPGQGLGANVLTF
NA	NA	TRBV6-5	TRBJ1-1	TGTGCCAGCAGTTCCACACCGGGACTTGAAGCTTTCTTT	CASSSTPGLEAFF
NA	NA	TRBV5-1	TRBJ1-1	TGCGCCAGCAGCCCCCTCCAGGGCCAAACAGAAGCTTTCTTT	CASSPLQGQTEAFF
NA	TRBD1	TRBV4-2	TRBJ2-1	TGTGCCAGCAGCCTACAGGGGGGCCCCTACAATGAGCAGTTCTTC	CASSLQGGPYNEQFF
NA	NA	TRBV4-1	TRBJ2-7	TGCGCCAGCAGCCAAGATGGAGGACTAATGCTCTCCGAGCAGTACTTC	CASSQDGGLMLSEQYF
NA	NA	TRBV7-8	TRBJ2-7	TGTGCCAGCAGCTTATGGGGGGCATTCTCCTACGAGCAGTACTTC	CASSLWGAFSYEQYF
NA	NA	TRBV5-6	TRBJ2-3	TGTGCCAGCAGCCGTTTGGGGAGCACAGATACGCAGTATTTT	CASSRLGSTDTQYF
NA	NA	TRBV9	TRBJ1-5	TGTGCCAGCAGCGAGGGAGGCTCAAGAAATCAGCCCCAGCATTTT	CASSEGGSRNQPQHF
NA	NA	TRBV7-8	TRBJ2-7	TGTGCCAGCAGCTTAGCTGGGACGGGCTACGAGCAGTACTTC	CASSLAGTGYEQYF
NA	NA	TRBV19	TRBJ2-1	TGTGCCAGTAGTCTCCAGCCCGGAAATGAGCAGTTCTTC	CASSLQPGNEQFF
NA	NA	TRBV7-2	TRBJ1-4	TGTGCCAGCAGCTTAGCCGGGTCCCGGGGAAAACTGTTTTTT	CASSLAGSRGKLFF
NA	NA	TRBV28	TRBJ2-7	TGTGCCAGCAGTTCCCTCGTCGGGGTGTACGAGCAGTACTTC	CASSSLVGVYEQYF
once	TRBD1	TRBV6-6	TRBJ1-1	TGTGCCAGCAGTTACCTACGTGGACAGGGGAAGGGTACTTTCTTT	CASSYLRGQGKGTFF
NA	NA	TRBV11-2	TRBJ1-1	TGTGCCAGCAGCTTAGTTGGCGGGGTCACTGAAGCTTTCTTT	CASSLVGGVTEAFF
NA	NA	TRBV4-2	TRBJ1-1	TGTGCCAGCAGCCAAGATGAGACGGTGAACACTGAAGCTTTCTTT	CASSQDETVNTEAFF
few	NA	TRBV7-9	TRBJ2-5	TGTGCCAGCAGCTTCCCTTGGAAACAGGTGAATGGAGAGACCCAGTACTTC	CASSFPWKQVNGETQYF
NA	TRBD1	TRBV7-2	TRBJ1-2	TGTGCCAGCAGCTTAGGGGGGCAGGGGGCTTATGGCTACACCTTC	CASSLGGQGAYGYTF
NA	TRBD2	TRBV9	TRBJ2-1	TGTGCCAGCAGCTCCCGAGGGATGCGGGAGTTTAATGAGCAGTTCTTC	CASSSRGMREFNEQFF
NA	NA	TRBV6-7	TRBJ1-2	TGTGCCAGCAGTTACTCGGCGATCCCAGCCGGGTTCTATGGCTACACCTTC	CASSYSAIPAGFYGYTF